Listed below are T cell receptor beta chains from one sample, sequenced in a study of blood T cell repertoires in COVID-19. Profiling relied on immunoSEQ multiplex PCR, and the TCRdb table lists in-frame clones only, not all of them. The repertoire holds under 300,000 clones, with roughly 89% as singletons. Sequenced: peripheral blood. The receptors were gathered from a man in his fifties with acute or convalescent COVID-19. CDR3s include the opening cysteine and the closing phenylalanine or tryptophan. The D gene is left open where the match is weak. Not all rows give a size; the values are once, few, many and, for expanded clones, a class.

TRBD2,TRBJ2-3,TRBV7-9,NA,TGTGCCTCCCTAGCGGGGGGGCCCGGCACAGATACGCAGTATTTT,CASLAGGPGTDTQYF
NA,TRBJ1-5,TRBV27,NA,TGTGCCAGCAGTCTACAGGGTGGGGGAGTTCAGCCCCAGCATTTT,CASSLQGGGVQPQHF
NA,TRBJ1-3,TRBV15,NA,TGTGCCACCAGCAGAGATCTATTGAGCGCAGCAGGAAACACCATATATTTT,CATSRDLLSAAGNTIYF
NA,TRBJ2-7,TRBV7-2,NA,TGTGCCAGCAGCTCTGCAGGGGTCCCCTACGAGCAGTACTTC,CASSSAGVPYEQYF
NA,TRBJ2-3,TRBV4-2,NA,TGTGCCAGCAGCCAAGATCTCAGGGGTACAGATACGCAGTATTTT,CASSQDLRGTDTQYF
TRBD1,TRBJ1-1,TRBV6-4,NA,TGTGCCAGCAGCCTTAATCAGGGGGCAGGTGAAGCTTTCTTT,CASSLNQGAGEAFF
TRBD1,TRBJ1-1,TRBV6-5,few,TGTGCCACTCCGGACAGGTTGAACACTGAAGCTTTCTTT,CATPDRLNTEAFF
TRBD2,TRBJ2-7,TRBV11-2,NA,TGTGCCAGCAGCTTAGTTAGCGGGGATCCTTACGAGCAGTACTTC,CASSLVSGDPYEQYF
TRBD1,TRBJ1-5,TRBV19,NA,TGTGCCAGTAACCCAGGGGGGAATCTGGATCAGCCCCAGCATTTT,CASNPGGNLDQPQHF
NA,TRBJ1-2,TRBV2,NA,TGTGCCAGCAGTCCGGGGAGGGGTGAAGACTACACCTTC,CASSPGRGEDYTF
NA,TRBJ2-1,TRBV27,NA,TGTGCCAGCAGTGGGAGCAGTGAGCAGTTCTTC,CASSGSSEQFF
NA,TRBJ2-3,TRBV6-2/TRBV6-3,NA,TGTGCCAGCAGTCAACTGTGGAGGGGTCCCACAGATACGCAGTATTTT,CASSQLWRGPTDTQYF
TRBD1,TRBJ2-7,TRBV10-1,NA,TGCGCCAGCCAAGCTTCGACAGGGGACGAGCAGTACTTC,CASQASTGDEQYF
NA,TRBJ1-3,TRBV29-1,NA,TGCAGCGTTGGATCCGGAGGCTCTGGAAACACCATATATTTT,CSVGSGGSGNTIYF